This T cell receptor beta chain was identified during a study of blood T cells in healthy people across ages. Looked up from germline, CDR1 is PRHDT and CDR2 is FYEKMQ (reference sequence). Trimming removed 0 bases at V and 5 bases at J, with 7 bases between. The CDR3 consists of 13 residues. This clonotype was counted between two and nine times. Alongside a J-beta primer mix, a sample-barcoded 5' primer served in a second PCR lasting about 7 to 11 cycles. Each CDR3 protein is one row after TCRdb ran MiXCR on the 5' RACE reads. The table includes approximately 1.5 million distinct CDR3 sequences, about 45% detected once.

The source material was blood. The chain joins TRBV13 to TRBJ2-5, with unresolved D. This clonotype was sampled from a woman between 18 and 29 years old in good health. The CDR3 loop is CASSLGRPETQYF. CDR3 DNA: TGTGCCAGCAGCTTAGGTCGGCCCGAGACCCAGTACTTC.